The clone carrying this T cell receptor beta chain occurred many times. This specimen comes from a study of T cells in Graves' hyperthyroidism and ophthalmopathy. The CDR3 has 13 amino acids. Trimming removed 4 bases from V and 7 bases from J, with 11 bases in between. CDR1 is GTSNPN and CDR2 is SVGIG in the germline V gene (reference sequence). Amplified TCR beta CDR3 regions came from RNA transcripts. TCR CDR3 underwent first-round RT-PCR with the HTBI primer set. Each CDR3 protein gets one entry after TCRdb re-called the multiplex PCR reads with MiXCR. The repertoire includes 330,000 or so distinct CDR3 sequences, 15% to 20% of them detected once, and 15% to 18% sits in the top ten.

The rearrangement links TRBV30 to TRBJ1-6; D gene unclear. The sequence derives from a middle-aged woman with Graves' ophthalmopathy. Sequenced input: blood. The CDR3 DNA follows: TGTGCCTGGATGGGCAGCCGCAATTCACCCCTCCACTTT. Amino acid sequence: CAWMGSRNSPLHF.